Shown below are 5 T cell receptor beta chains from a single sample sequenced in a study of shared clonotypes between healthy human individuals (dated by TCRdb to 2019 to 2021). The protocol used for the library was the immunoSEQ multiplex PCR assay. TCRdb holds this immuneACCESS table with in-frame rearrangements only. Some clones are missing; in checked studies, unresolved V genes explain under half, and the rest has no known cause. Counted in this sample were about 2.5 million clones; around 92% of them appeared once. The ten top clones hold 0.37% of the sample. The sequenced sample was naive CD4+ T cells from PBMCs. The cell subset or site label, as the study defines it: CD45RA+ positively selected. The source is a young man in good health. Some clones in this sample may be carry-over from other donors' samples.

The rearrangement links TRBV5-6 to TRBJ2-1, with D possibly being TRBD2 (5 bases). The CDR3 is 13 amino acids. CDR1 is SGHDT, CDR2 YYEEEE, per germline. Trimming removed 4 bases from V and 10 bases from J, with 15 bases in between. The CDR3 DNA reads as TGTGCCAGCAGCCCCCTGGCGGGTATGGAGCAGTTCTTC. Translation: CASSPLAGMEQFF.

Worth noting for this clone: The same CDR3 also results from other DNA sequences found in this sample. The chain recombines TRBV20-1 with TRBJ1-2; the match to TRBD1 covers 9 bases. The CDR3 is 11 amino acids. CDR1 DFQATT and CDR2 SNEGSKA come from the germline V gene (reference sequence). V lost 3 bases and J lost 8; bases outside the gene matches: 1. The DNA for the CDR3 is TGCAGTGCTAGGACAGGGGGAGGCTACACCTTC. This sequence encodes CSARTGGGYTF.

The V gene is TRBV7-9, the J gene TRBJ1-5; D gene unclear. Per germline, CDR1 SEHNR and CDR2 FQNEAQ (reference sequence). Trimming took off 1 base at V and 7 bases at J, with 14 bases between the two ends. There are 15 residues in the CDR3. The CDR3 DNA sequence: TGTGCCAGCAGCTTAGGCTATTGGGCGGGACAGCCCCAGCATTTT. Encoded protein: CASSLGYWAGQPQHF.

The rearrangement links TRBV5-5 to TRBJ1-1; the D gene is possibly TRBD1 (6 bases). The ends were cut back, 4 bases at V and 9 bases at J, with 16 bases in the middle. Germline-derived CDR1 and CDR2 are SGHKS and YYEKEE (reference sequence). The CDR3 loop spans 13 amino acids. CDR3 nucleotide sequence: TGTGCCAGCAGCGGCGGCAGGGGCCAGAAAGCTTTCTTT. It encodes CASSGGRGQKAFF. The variable domain in full, with the rest retrieved from reference TRBV5-5 and TRBJ1-1, is DAGVTQSPTHLIKTRGQQVTLRCSPISGHKSVSWYQQVLGQGPQFIFQYYEKEERGRGNFPDRFSARQFPNYSSELNVNALLLGDSALYLCASSGGRGQKAFFGQGTRLTVV.

Comments on this clone: In the same sample, other DNA sequences code for this CDR3. J is TRBJ2-3 and V is TRBV7-2, with D unresolved. Trimming took off 2 bases at V and 6 bases at J, with 6 bases between the two ends. This CDR3 region has 12 residues. Germline CDR1 is SGHTA and CDR2 is FQGNSA. CDR3 DNA: TGTGCCAGCAGCTTATCGCGGGATACGCAGTATTTT. Translated: CASSLSRDTQYF.